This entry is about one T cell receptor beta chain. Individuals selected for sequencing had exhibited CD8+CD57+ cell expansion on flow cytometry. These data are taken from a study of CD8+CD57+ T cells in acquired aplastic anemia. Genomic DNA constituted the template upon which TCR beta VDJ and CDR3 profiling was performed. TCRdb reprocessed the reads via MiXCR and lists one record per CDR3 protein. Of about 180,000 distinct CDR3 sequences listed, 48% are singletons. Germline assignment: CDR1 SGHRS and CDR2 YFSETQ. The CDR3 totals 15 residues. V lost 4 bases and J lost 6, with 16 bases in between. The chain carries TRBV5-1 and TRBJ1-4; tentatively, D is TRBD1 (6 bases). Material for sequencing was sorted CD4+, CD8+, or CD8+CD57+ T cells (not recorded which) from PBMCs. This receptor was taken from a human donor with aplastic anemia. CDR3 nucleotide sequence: TGCGCCAGCAGCCCAGAACAGGGCGTGGATGAAAAACTGTTTTTT. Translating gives CASSPEQGVDEKLFF.